One sample yielded the 26 T cell receptor beta chains listed below, sequenced in a study of cytomegalovirus exposure and HLA in healthy donors. In the PCR, 60 Vbeta and 13 Jbeta primers were used. Generated by immunoSEQ multiplex PCR, the TCRdb table keeps only in-frame clones and is missing some. The table has roughly 100,000 clones, over 70% seen once; the top ten hold less than 5%. The sample was PBMCs. These TCRs come from a man aged 50 or older in good health and CMV-seropositive.

V and J are TRBV5-6 and TRBJ2-6; D perhaps matches TRBD2 (5 bases). The germline V gene has CDR1 SGHDT and CDR2 YYEEEE. The V end lost 0 bases, the J end lost 1 base, and 5 bases lay between the germline ends. The CDR3 length is 15 residues. This CDR3 is CASSLGRSGANVLTF. CDR3 bases: TGTGCCAGCAGCTTGGGGAGGTCTGGGGCCAACGTCCTGACTTTC. The whole variable domain, filled in from reference TRBV5-6 and TRBJ2-6, reads DAGVTQSPTHLIKTRGQQVTLRCSPKSGHDTVSWYQQALGQGPQFIFQYYEEEERQRGNFPDRFSGHQFPNYSSELNVNALLLGDSALYLCASSLGRSGANVLTFGAGSRLTVL.

This chain links TRBV29-1 with TRBJ2-3; D gene uncertain. This CDR3 has 13 residues. V lost 4 bases to trimming and J lost 0 bases, with 8 bases between them. Germline assignment: CDR1 SQVTM and CDR2 ANQGSEA. CDR3 residues: CSVVQPSTDTQYF. The DNA of the CDR3 is TGCAGCGTTGTACAGCCCAGCACAGATACGCAGTATTTT.

The chain combines TRBV19 with TRBJ2-4; tentatively, D is TRBD2 (5 bases). This CDR3 is 15 amino acids long. Germline lookup yields CDR1 LNHDA and CDR2 SQIVND (reference sequence). Trimming shortened V by 6 bases and J by 7 bases, and 19 bases separated the two germline ends. The CDR3, as DNA: TGTGCCAGTAGCCCCCGAGCCGGGGTTCGGAACATTCAGTACTTC. Translating gives CASSPRAGVRNIQYF.

The genes are TRBV30 and TRBJ2-3, with D possibly matching TRBD2 (6 bases). Germline-derived CDR1 and CDR2 are GTSNPN and SVGIG (reference sequence). Trimming took off 6 bases at V and 8 bases at J, with 15 bases between the two ends. The CDR3 contains 12 residues. As DNA, the CDR3 is TGTGCCTGCTCGGGGGACTCTACTACGCAGTATTTT. Protein: CACSGDSTTQYF.

This clone was detected only a few times. The rearrangement joins TRBV27 to TRBJ2-3; TRBD2 matches at 12 bases. This CDR3 contains 15 residues. The V and J ends lost 4 bases and 3 bases, in that order; junction bases with no gene match: 2. Germline V CDR1 and CDR2: MNHEY, SMNVEV (reference sequence). CDR3 DNA sequence: TGTGCCAGCAGTTCCGGACTAGCGGGAACAGATACGCAGTATTTT. This sequence encodes CASSSGLAGTDTQYF.

In its sample, this clone was seen a few times. The rearrangement links TRBV29-1 to TRBJ2-5; a possible D gene is TRBD2 (7 bases). Germline lookup yields CDR1 SQVTM and CDR2 ANQGSEA. Trimming took 7 bases from V and 2 from J, leaving 17 bases between them. The CDR3 is made up of 14 amino acids. The CDR3 DNA reads TGCAGCGCCCGAAGGGGGGGGGAGCAAGAGACCCAGTACTTC. Its translation is CSARRGGEQETQYF.

The rearrangement joins TRBV29-1 to TRBJ1-2; perhaps TRBD1 as D (6 bases). V was cut by 7 bases and J by 7 bases, with 16 bases left in between. Germline CDR1 reads SQVTM; CDR2 reads ANQGSEA. There are 12 residues in the CDR3. Written as DNA, the CDR3 is TGCAGCGGTGCAGGGGCCGTCGGTGGCTACACCTTC. Translation: CSGAGAVGGYTF.

The chain employs TRBV7-2 and TRBJ2-5; D ambiguous. Deletions cut 3 bases from V and 3 bases from J, with 14 bases between. Germline CDR1 and CDR2: SGHTA and FQGNSA. This CDR3 contains 15 residues. DNA of the CDR3: TGTGCCAGCAGCTTTGGGCCTCAAAGGAAAGAGACCCAGTACTTC. Translating it yields CASSFGPQRKETQYF.

The genes are TRBV21-1 and TRBJ2-5; TRBD2, the D gene given by the table, was not confirmed from the DNA. The J call may be mistaken, given a closer DNA end match to TRBJ2-7. TRBV21-1 is a recognized pseudogene. This CDR3 contains 17 residues. The CDR3 protein is CASSRGLAGGPGDEQYF. DNA for the CDR3: TGTGCCAGCAGCAGGGGACTAGCGGGAGGGCCGGGGGACGAGCAGTACTTC.

About this clone: Mismatch with germline at one junction end may stem from a read error. The chain combines TRBV7-9 with TRBJ1-1; D is possibly TRBD1 (5 bases). CDR1 SEHNR and CDR2 FQNEAQ come from the germline V gene (reference sequence). CDR3 length: 14 residues. CDR3 sequence reads: CSSTHLGVNTEAFF. CDR3 sequence (DNA): TGTTCCAGCACCCATCTAGGGGTGAACACTGAAGCTTTCTTT.

The CDR3 nucleotides are TGTGCCAGCAGCCCGACAGACTACGAGCAGTACTTC. It is translated as CASSPTDYEQYF. V usage is TRBV11-2 and J usage is TRBJ2-7; maybe TRBD1 (5 bases). The V end was cut by 5 bases, the J end by 3 bases, with 8 bases between. Per the germline V gene, CDR1 is SGHAT and CDR2 is FQNNGV. CDR3 length: 12 amino acids.

V usage is TRBV6-6 and J usage is TRBJ2-7, with TRBD1 matching 8 bases. The CDR3 has 15 residues. The germline gives CDR1 MNHNY, CDR2 SVGAGI (reference sequence). V was pared by 2 bases and J by 1 base, with 4 bases of the junction left unmatched. The CDR3 DNA reads as TGTGCCAGCAGTTACCCGACAGGGGTATCCTACGAGCAGTACTTC. Translation: CASSYPTGVSYEQYF.

V is TRBV28 and J is TRBJ2-2; 8 bases match TRBD2. The V gene's germline CDR1 is MDHEN and CDR2 SYDVKM. The CDR3 has 18 amino acids. Trimming cost V 4 bases and J 0 bases; bases outside gene matches: 10. CDR3 in amino acids: CASSYGGLGSANTGELFF. CDR3 DNA sequence: TGTGCCAGCAGTTATGGGGGACTAGGATCGGCGAACACCGGGGAGCTGTTTTTT.

The rearrangement uses TRBV30 and TRBJ2-2, with 8 bases lining up with TRBD1. The CDR3 contains 13 residues. Germline trimming cut 7 bases from V and 1 base from J; bases unmatched to any gene: 2. Germline CDR1 reads GTSNPN; CDR2 reads SVGIG (reference sequence). CDR3 residues: CASDRVNTGELFF. The DNA of the CDR3 is TGTGCCTCGGACAGGGTGAACACCGGGGAGCTGTTTTTT.

V usage is TRBV29-1 and J usage is TRBJ2-1; TRBD2 matches at 12 bases. This CDR3 contains 16 residues. The germline V gene has CDR1 SQVTM and CDR2 ANQGSEA. V lost 3 bases, J lost 4 bases, and 7 bases stayed unmatched. Here the CDR3 DNA reads TGCAGCGTTGAGACCCTCCTAGCGGGAGGGTACAATGAGCAGTTCTTC. Protein: CSVETLLAGGYNEQFF.

V gene TRBV4-1 combines with J gene TRBJ2-7, with D perhaps TRBD1 (8 bases). The CDR3 runs to 20 residues. V gave up 0 bases and J gave up 4 bases, with 28 bases separating them. CDR1 and CDR2 (germline): MGHRA, YSYEKL. CDR3 in DNA: TGCGCCAGCAGCCAAGAGTGGGAGGGACAGGTAGATTATGGGGCTTACGAGCAGTACTTC. This sequence encodes CASSQEWEGQVDYGAYEQYF.

The gene calls are TRBV18 and TRBJ2-5; a possible D gene is TRBD2 (5 bases). Germline V gives CDR1 KGHSH, CDR2 LQKENI. This CDR3 contains 15 residues. The V end lost 1 base, the J end lost 2 bases, and 11 bases lay between the germline ends. The CDR3 here is CASSPLFGGQETQYF. The DNA of the CDR3 is TGTGCCAGCTCACCACTTTTCGGCGGGCAAGAGACCCAGTACTTC.

The chain joins TRBV10-3 to TRBJ1-1; the match to TRBD1 covers 11 bases. This CDR3 has 14 amino acids. The ends lost 6 bases at V and 10 bases at J; junction bases unmatched: 10. Germline V gene data show CDR1 as ENHRY and CDR2 as SYGVKD. Written as DNA, the CDR3 is TGTGCCATCAGACCGGGACAGGGGGTTAGGGGAGCTTTCTTT. Translated, it gives CAIRPGQGVRGAFF.

This chain joins TRBV10-3 and TRBJ2-1, with 10 bases lining up with TRBD2. V trimming: 7 bases; J trimming: 4 bases; junction bases outside the gene matches: 7. The germline gives CDR1 ENHRY, CDR2 SYGVKD. The CDR3 sequence is 15 residues long. The CDR3 nucleotides are TGTGCCATCAACAACCTAGCGGGAGTATACAATGAGCAGTTCTTC. Its protein is CAINNLAGVYNEQFF.

The rearrangement uses TRBV2 and TRBJ1-5; the D is unclear. Per germline, CDR1 SNHLY and CDR2 FYNNEI. The CDR3 is 14 amino acids. Trimming cost V 6 bases and J 4 bases, with 13 bases left between them. The CDR3 DNA sequence: TGTGCCAGCAGCGCCACGATGGAGAATCAGCCCCAGCATTTT. It translates to CASSATMENQPQHF.

The chain has TRBV13 and TRBJ2-5; TRBD2 aligns across 7 bases. In germline, CDR1 is PRHDT, CDR2 FYEKMQ (reference sequence). The CDR3 totals 14 residues. V gave up 4 bases and J gave up 5 bases; unmatched junction bases: 7. CDR3 bases: TGTGCCAGCAGCTCGGGAGGAGGGGTGGAGACCCAGTACTTC. Its protein product is CASSSGGGVETQYF.

The chain carries TRBV6-1 and TRBJ2-2; 8 bases agree with TRBD1. Trimming at V came to 7 bases and at J to 4 bases, leaving 5 bases not matched to a gene. The CDR3 has 14 amino acids. Germline CDR1 and CDR2: MNHNS and SASEGT. CDR3: CASNGQGPTGELFF. The CDR3 region has the DNA TGTGCCAGCAACGGACAGGGCCCCACCGGGGAGCTGTTTTTT.

The chain has TRBV15 and TRBJ2-4; D might be TRBD1 (6 bases). The germline CDR1 and CDR2 sequences are LNHNV and YYDKDF (reference sequence). Trimming stripped 0 bases from V and 0 bases from J, with 21 bases between. The CDR3 has 20 residues. CDR3 in amino acids: CATSRDPPFGGKGAKNIQYF. CDR3 nucleotide sequence: TGTGCCACCAGCAGAGATCCCCCGTTTGGGGGCAAGGGAGCCAAAAACATTCAGTACTTC.

V is TRBV30 and J is TRBJ1-4, with 8 bases matching TRBD1. The CDR3 is 13 residues long. Germline V gene sequence: CDR1 GTSNPN, CDR2 SVGIG (reference sequence). V shed 4 bases and J 2 bases; nucleotides not matched to a gene: 0. For the CDR3, the DNA is TGTGCCTGGAACAGGGGGACTAATGAAAAACTGTTTTTT. Translation: CAWNRGTNEKLFF.

This clone appeared a few times. The chain joins TRBV5-4 to TRBJ2-7; 9 bases align to TRBD2. J gave up 1 base and V 4 bases, and 12 bases lay outside the gene matches. The CDR3 spans 17 residues. CDR1 is SGHNT, CDR2 YYREEE, per germline (reference sequence). CDR3 region: CASSRLSGGRGSYEQYF. CDR3 in DNA: TGTGCCAGCAGCCGACTGAGTGGCGGGAGGGGGTCCTACGAGCAGTACTTC. Using reference TRBV5-4 and TRBJ2-7 for the parts outside the CDR3, the full variable domain is ETGVTQSPTHLIKTRGQQVTLRCSSQSGHNTVSWYQQALGQGPQFIFQYYREEENGRGNFPPRFSGLQFPNYSSELNVNALELDDSALYLCASSRLSGGRGSYEQYFGPGTRLTVT.

The chain combines TRBV9 with TRBJ2-1; 11 bases are a match to TRBD2. Trimming removed 3 bases from V and 6 bases from J; junction bases left unmatched: 5. The CDR3 runs to 15 residues. Germline V gene data show CDR1 as SGDLS and CDR2 as YYNGEE. CDR3 protein: CASSAGTSGPNEQFF. CDR3 DNA: TGTGCCAGCAGCGCCGGGACTAGCGGCCCCAATGAGCAGTTCTTC.